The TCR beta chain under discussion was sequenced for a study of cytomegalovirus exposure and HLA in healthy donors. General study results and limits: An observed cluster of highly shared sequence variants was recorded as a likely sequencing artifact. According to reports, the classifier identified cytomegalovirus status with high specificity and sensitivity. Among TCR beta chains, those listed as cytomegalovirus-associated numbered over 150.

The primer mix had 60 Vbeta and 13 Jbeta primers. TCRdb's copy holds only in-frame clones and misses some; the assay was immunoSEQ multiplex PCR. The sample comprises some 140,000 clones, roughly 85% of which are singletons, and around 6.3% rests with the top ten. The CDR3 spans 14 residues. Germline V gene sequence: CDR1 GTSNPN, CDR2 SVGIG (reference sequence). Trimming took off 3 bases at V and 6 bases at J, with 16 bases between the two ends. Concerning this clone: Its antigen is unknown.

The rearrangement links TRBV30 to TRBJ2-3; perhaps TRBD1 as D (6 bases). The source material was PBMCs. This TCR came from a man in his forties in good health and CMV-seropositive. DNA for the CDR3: TGTGCCTGGAGCCCGGGCTTCGACAGGGATACGCAGTATTTT. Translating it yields CAWSPGFDRDTQYF.